These 27 T cell receptor beta chains share one sample of origin, sequenced in a study of T-cell memory formation after mild COVID-19. MiXCR was run by TCRdb on the 5' RACE reads, yielding one entry per CDR3 protein. Here the sample spans some 340,000 distinct CDR3 sequences, 10% to 15% being singletons. The sample taken for sequencing was PBMCs or a T cell subset sorted from them (not recorded which). The receptor source for this set is a man in his late teens or twenties who had mild COVID-19 (a few samples of this study predate the infection). Cell type and time point are not known.

V gene TRBV12-3 or TRBV12-4 combines with J gene TRBJ2-3; 14 bases agree with TRBD2. The CDR3 length is 18 residues. The J segment lost 4 bases and the V segment lost 0 bases, leaving 6 bases of the junction unmatched. The CDR3 DNA sequence: TGTGCCAGCAGTTTAGCCTCGACTAGCGGGGGGGCGGCAGATACGCAGTATTTT. Translated: CASSLASTSGGAADTQYF.

The table lists this clonotype with a few counts. The chain links TRBV4-3 to TRBJ2-1, with D unclear. Trimming pared 1 base from V and 4 bases from J, leaving 11 bases between. The CDR3 contains 15 residues. The germline V gene has CDR1 LGHNA and CDR2 YSLEER. The CDR3 DNA follows: TGCGCCAGCAGCCAAGGGCAGGACCTTTACAATGAGCAGTTCTTC. Translating gives CASSQGQDLYNEQFF.

This clonotype came up a few times. The chain carries TRBV4-2 and TRBJ1-5, with a possible D match to TRBD1 (5 bases). The ends were cut back, 0 bases at V and 9 bases at J, with 12 bases in the middle. The V gene's germline CDR1 is LGHNA and CDR2 YNFKEQ. The CDR3 totals 14 residues. The CDR3 nucleotides read TGTGCCAGCAGCCAAGACCGGGGGATTGGGCCCCAGCATTTT. It is translated as CASSQDRGIGPQHF.

This clonotype was seen more than once but under ten times. This chain links TRBV10-3 with TRBJ1-5; tentative D call: TRBD1 (5 bases). Germline V gives CDR1 ENHRY, CDR2 SYGVKD. Between the trimmed V and J ends, which lost 5 bases and 7 bases, there was a span of 15 bases. The CDR3 contains 14 residues. The CDR3 DNA reads TGTGCCATCAGTCCCAGGGAGACGAGGCAGCCCCAGCATTTT. Translating gives CAISPRETRQPQHF.

This clonotype was observed a handful of times. The chain carries TRBV5-1 and TRBJ2-2; a weak D match, TRBD1 (5 bases). Germline V gene sequence: CDR1 SGHRS, CDR2 YFSETQ. Trimming cost V 3 bases and J 2 bases, with 8 bases left between them. The CDR3 spans 14 residues. The CDR3 coding sequence is TGCGCCAGCAGCTGGACATTAAACACCGGGGAGCTGTTTTTT. Protein product: CASSWTLNTGELFF.

This clonotype was recorded a few times. V gene TRBV12-3 or TRBV12-4 combines with J gene TRBJ2-7, with TRBD2 matching 11 bases. The CDR3 totals 14 residues. Trimming removed 4 bases from V and 3 bases from J; junction bases left unmatched: 2. CDR3: CASSYGTSGYEQYF. The CDR3 nucleotides are TGTGCCAGCAGTTACGGGACTAGCGGCTACGAGCAGTACTTC.

The chain combines TRBV5-1 with TRBJ2-6; 7 nucleotides agree with TRBD1. In germline, CDR1 is SGHRS, CDR2 YFSETQ. V shed 4 bases, J shed 0 bases, and the junction held 4 bases outside the gene matches. The CDR3 covers 16 residues. CDR3 sequence reads: CASSADRSSGANVLTF. The CDR3 bases are TGCGCCAGCAGCGCGGACAGGAGCTCTGGGGCCAACGTCCTGACTTTC.

The V call is TRBV7-6, the J call TRBJ1-1; D ambiguous. From germline, CDR1 is SGHVS and CDR2 FNYEAQ. V shed 5 bases and J shed 5 bases, with 12 bases lying between them. The CDR3 contains 13 residues. The CDR3 spells CASSLQTGTEAFF. For the CDR3, the DNA is TGTGCCAGCAGCCTACAGACGGGGACTGAAGCTTTCTTT.

This clonotype was seen more than once but under ten times. V and J are TRBV2 and TRBJ1-1; D may be TRBD1 (6 bases). The CDR3 has 11 residues. Germline-derived CDR1 and CDR2 are SNHLY and FYNNEI. Trimming pared 8 bases from V and 3 bases from J, leaving 7 bases between. The CDR3, as DNA: TGTGCCAGCCAGGGGTACACTGAAGCTTTCTTT. Its protein is CASQGYTEAFF.

This clonotype was seen many times. V and J are TRBV6-1 and TRBJ1-4; D is undetermined. Trimming took off 7 bases at V and 7 bases at J, with 22 bases between the two ends. Germline CDR1 reads MNHNS; CDR2 reads SASEGT. The CDR3 runs to 16 residues. In DNA form, the CDR3 reads TGTGCCAGCACCCCGCCACCCTACGGGTCCGGTGAAAAACTGTTTTTT. It encodes CASTPPPYGSGEKLFF.

J is TRBJ2-1 and V is TRBV5-1, with D perhaps TRBD1 (6 bases). From germline, CDR1 is SGHRS and CDR2 YFSETQ. The V gene lost 4 bases and the J gene lost 7 bases, with 12 bases spanning the gap. This CDR3 contains 13 residues. In DNA form, the CDR3 reads TGCGCCAGCAGCCAGACAGGCCAGAATGAGCAGTTCTTC. Protein sequence: CASSQTGQNEQFF.

This clonotype occurred a few times. The chain has TRBV4-3 and TRBJ2-1; no clear D gene. CDR1 and CDR2 from the germline V gene are LGHNA and YSLEER. V was shortened by 6 bases and J by 5 bases, with 8 bases between the two germline ends. The CDR3 sequence is 12 residues long. The DNA of the CDR3 is TGCGCCAGCAGGGATTGGGACAATGAGCAGTTCTTC. Translation: CASRDWDNEQFF.

The V and J genes are TRBV4-1 and TRBJ1-1, with D unresolved. This CDR3 spans 12 amino acids. Trimming removed 5 bases at V and 2 bases at J, with 6 bases between. CDR1 is MGHRA and CDR2 is YSYEKL in the germline V gene. Here the CDR3 DNA reads TGCGCCAGCAGCTACGAAAACACTGAAGCTTTCTTT. It specifies CASSYENTEAFF.

This clonotype was seen a few times. The CDR3 is CASSLDAGDTEAFF. CDR3 DNA: TGCGCCAGCAGCTTGGATGCCGGGGACACTGAAGCTTTCTTT. The V and J genes are TRBV5-1 and TRBJ1-1; no definite D call. Germline lookup yields CDR1 SGHRS and CDR2 YFSETQ. Trimming removed 0 bases from V and 3 bases from J, with 9 bases in between. This CDR3 spans 14 amino acids.

In this sample, this clonotype turned up a few times. The chain is built from TRBV5-1 and TRBJ1-6; 8 bases match TRBD1. This CDR3 spans 14 amino acids. Germline assignment: CDR1 SGHRS and CDR2 YFSETQ. The V gene end was trimmed by 4 bases and the J gene end by 8 bases; junction bases not matched to a gene: 5. CDR3 sequence: CASSRQGSDSPLHF. The CDR3, as DNA: TGCGCCAGCAGCCGACAGGGGAGCGATTCACCCCTCCACTTT.

The chain recombines TRBV29-1 with TRBJ1-6; 8 bases map to TRBD1. Trimming removed 4 bases from V and 7 bases from J; junction bases left unmatched: 6. The CDR3 sequence is 14 residues long. Germline CDR1 SQVTM, CDR2 ANQGSEA. CDR3 sequence reads: CSVGSGQENSPLHF. The DNA of the CDR3 is TGCAGCGTTGGATCGGGACAGGAGAATTCACCCCTCCACTTT.

This clonotype was detected only a few times. The gene calls are TRBV27 and TRBJ2-4; 8 bases are shared with TRBD2. CDR3 length: 18 amino acids. The germline V gene encodes CDR1 MNHEY and CDR2 SMNVEV (reference sequence). With V trimmed by 3 bases and J by 0 bases, 10 bases remained unmatched. DNA for the CDR3: TGTGCCAGCAGTTTGCGAGCGGGGGTTTTTTTAGCCAAAAACATTCAGTACTTC. It translates to CASSLRAGVFLAKNIQYF.

This clonotype was found a few times. The chain combines TRBV20-1 with TRBJ2-7; D is uncertain. The CDR3 is 11 amino acids. The V end lost 0 bases, the J end lost 3 bases, and 3 bases lay between the germline ends. The germline V gene encodes CDR1 DFQATT and CDR2 SNEGSKA (reference sequence). The CDR3 DNA is TGCAGTGCTAGAGATGACTACGAGCAGTACTTC. Its translation is CSARDDYEQYF.

The genes are TRBV29-1 and TRBJ1-1; TRBD1 aligns across 8 bases. The germline gives CDR1 SQVTM, CDR2 ANQGSEA. The V and J ends lost 7 bases and 1 base, in that order; junction bases with no gene match: 8. CDR3 length equals 14 residues. CDR3 loop: CSGTRGPGNTEAFF. The CDR3 DNA is TGCAGCGGCACCAGGGGGCCGGGGAACACTGAAGCTTTCTTT.

The chain links TRBV5-1 to TRBJ1-6, with 10 nucleotides matching TRBD1. V trimming: 9 bases; J trimming: 9 bases; junction bases outside the gene matches: 9. Germline V gives CDR1 SGHRS, CDR2 YFSETQ. The CDR3 runs to 14 residues. The CDR3 loop is CATAPGQGSSPLHF. The CDR3 nucleotides are TGCGCCACCGCACCGGGACAGGGGAGTTCACCCCTCCACTTT.

This chain connects TRBV15 to TRBJ1-1, with a tentative D call TRBD1 (5 bases). There are 16 residues in the CDR3. Germline V lookup: CDR1 LNHNV, CDR2 YYDKDF (reference sequence). Trimming pared 0 bases from V and 5 bases from J, leaving 16 bases between. CDR3 sequence reads: CATSREGVRSETEAFF. CDR3 coding DNA: TGTGCCACCAGCAGAGAGGGGGTTCGGTCGGAAACTGAAGCTTTCTTT.

The V and J genes are TRBV4-1 and TRBJ1-5; D call uncertain. V was trimmed by 0 bases and J by 4 bases, leaving 10 bases between them. The CDR3 is 15 residues long. Germline V gene sequence: CDR1 MGHRA, CDR2 YSYEKL. The CDR3 region is CASSQETDTNQPQHF. DNA of the CDR3: TGCGCCAGCAGCCAAGAGACGGATACTAATCAGCCCCAGCATTTT.

This clonotype was observed a handful of times. J is TRBJ2-2 and V is TRBV29-1; D gene uncertain. Germline V CDR1 and CDR2: SQVTM, ANQGSEA. V gave up 4 bases and J gave up 0 bases, with 6 bases separating them. The CDR3 sequence is 13 residues long. The CDR3 reads CSVAGANTGELFF. The CDR3 DNA is TGCAGCGTTGCTGGGGCGAACACCGGGGAGCTGTTTTTT.

This clonotype was picked up many times. The gene calls are TRBV7-8 and TRBJ2-2; 10 bases match TRBD2. The CDR3 is made up of 18 amino acids. Germline CDR1 SGHVS, CDR2 FQNEAQ. Trimming at V came to 8 bases and at J to 1 base, leaving 13 bases not matched to a gene. The CDR3 protein is CASGYLHGTSENTGELFF. Here the CDR3 DNA reads TGTGCCAGCGGCTACCTACACGGGACTAGCGAGAACACCGGGGAGCTGTTTTTT.

The V call is TRBV10-3, the J call TRBJ1-1, with D maybe TRBD1 (5 bases). The V gene lost 2 bases and the J gene lost 0 bases, with 7 bases spanning the gap. The CDR3 has 14 amino acids. Looked up from germline, CDR1 is ENHRY and CDR2 is SYGVKD. Here the CDR3 reads CAISEGGMNTEAFF. CDR3 coding DNA: TGTGCCATCAGTGAGGGGGGAATGAACACTGAAGCTTTCTTT.

The chain uses TRBV6-5 and TRBJ2-3; the D gene is possibly TRBD1 (6 bases). Germline V gene lookup returns CDR1 MNHEY and CDR2 SVGAGI. V was pared by 10 bases and J by 4 bases, with 15 bases between. CDR3 size: 13 residues. The chain's CDR3 is CATRQSGADTQYF. The CDR3, as DNA: TGTGCCACCAGGCAATCAGGGGCAGATACGCAGTATTTT.

This CDR3 reads CASSPPSRGQFF. Here the CDR3 DNA reads TGTGCCAGCAGCCCGCCCAGCCGGGGGCAGTTCTTC. This chain connects TRBV7-2 to TRBJ2-1; tentative D call: TRBD2 (5 bases). Trimming took 5 bases from V and 12 from J, leaving 14 bases between them. The germline V gene has CDR1 SGHTA and CDR2 FQGNSA. CDR3 length: 12 residues. Drawing the rest from reference TRBV7-2 and TRBJ2-1, the complete variable domain is GAGVSQSPSNKVTEKGKDVELRCDPISGHTALYWYRQSLGQGLEFLIYFQGNSAPDKSGLPSDRFSAERTGGSVSTLTIQRTQQEDSAVYLCASSPPSRGQFFGPGTRLTVL.